One sample yielded the 5 T cell receptor beta chains listed below, sequenced in a study of shared clonotypes between healthy human individuals. Using immunoSEQ multiplex PCR, the repertoire was profiled, and TCRdb retains in-frame clones only, with some absent. The data show roughly 2.4 million clones, approximately 96% seen once. Sequencing was carried out using naive CD4+ T cells sorted from blood. The subset was: CD45RA+ positively selected. The origin of the receptors is a man younger than 30 in good health.

CDR3 sequence reads: CASSLRIIESNQPQHF. CDR3 DNA: TGTGCCAGCAGCCTTAGAATCATAGAAAGCAATCAGCCCCAGCATTTT. This chain uses TRBV11-3 with TRBJ1-5; D call uncertain. This CDR3 has 16 residues. Germline V gene sequence: CDR1 SGHNT, CDR2 YENEEA. V lost 5 bases and J 1 base, leaving 15 bases between the germline ends.

The sample holds one count of this clone. The genes are TRBV10-1 and TRBJ2-5; the D call may be TRBD1 or TRBD2 (5 bases each). CDR1 and CDR2 from the germline V gene are WNHNN and SYGVQD (reference sequence). The CDR3 has 16 amino acids. V lost 0 bases, J lost 5 bases, and 16 bases lay in between. Written as DNA, the CDR3 is TGCGCCAGCAGTGAGTCGGGGACGGGGATTGAGGAGACCCAGTACTTC. Protein sequence: CASSESGTGIEETQYF.

The chain couples TRBV18 to TRBJ1-1; weak D call: TRBD1 (5 bases). CDR1 is KGHSH, CDR2 LQKENI, per germline. There are 14 residues in the CDR3. V lost 0 bases and J lost 7, with 12 bases in between. The CDR3 loop reads CASSPPQGSGEAFF. For the CDR3, the DNA is TGTGCCAGCTCACCACCGCAGGGATCTGGTGAAGCTTTCTTT.

The chain couples TRBV7-9 to TRBJ1-2; D possibly corresponds to TRBD1 (6 bases). The CDR3 sequence is 17 residues long. V was shortened by 1 base and J by 8 bases, with 23 bases between the two germline ends. Germline-derived CDR1 and CDR2 are SEHNR and FQNEAQ (reference sequence). Written as DNA, the CDR3 is TGTGCCAGCAGCTTAGAGAGGGGGGCAACGGGTCTAATGGGCTACACCTTC. As protein: CASSLERGATGLMGYTF.

This sequence joins TRBV19 and TRBJ1-2, with TRBD1 as a possible D gene (6 bases). With 2 bases removed from V and 6 bases from J, the gap between germline ends came to 10 bases. The CDR3 sequence is 13 residues long. Germline CDR1 and CDR2: LNHDA and SQIVND (reference sequence). CDR3 DNA: TGTGCCAGTAGTATAAGGGGGAGAGATGGCTACACCTTC. Its translation: CASSIRGRDGYTF. The complete variable domain, with remaining parts taken from reference TRBV19 and TRBJ1-2, reads DGGITQSPKYLFRKEGQNVTLSCEQNLNHDAMYWYRQDPGQGLRLIYYSQIVNDFQKGDIAEGYSVSREKKESFPLTVTSAQKNPTAFYLCASSIRGRDGYTFGSGTRLTVV.